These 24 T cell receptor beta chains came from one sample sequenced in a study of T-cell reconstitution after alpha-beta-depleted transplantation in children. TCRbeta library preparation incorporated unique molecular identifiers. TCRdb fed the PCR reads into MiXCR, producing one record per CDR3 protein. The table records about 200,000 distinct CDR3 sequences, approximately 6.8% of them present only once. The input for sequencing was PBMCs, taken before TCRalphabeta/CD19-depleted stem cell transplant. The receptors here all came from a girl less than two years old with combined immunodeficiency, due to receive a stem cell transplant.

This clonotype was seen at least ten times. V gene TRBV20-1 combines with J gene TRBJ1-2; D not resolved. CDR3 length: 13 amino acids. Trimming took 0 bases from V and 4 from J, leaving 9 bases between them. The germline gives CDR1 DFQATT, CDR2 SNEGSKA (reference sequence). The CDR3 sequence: CSARDRWLYGYTF. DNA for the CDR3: TGCAGTGCTAGAGATCGGTGGCTCTATGGCTACACCTTC.

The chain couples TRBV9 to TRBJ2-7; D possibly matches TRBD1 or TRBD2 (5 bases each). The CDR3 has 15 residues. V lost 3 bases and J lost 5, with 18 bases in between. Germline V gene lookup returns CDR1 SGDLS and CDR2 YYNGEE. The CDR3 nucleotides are TGTGCCAGCAGCGAGGCCCCCGGGACCACCAACGAGCAGTACTTC. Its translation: CASSEAPGTTNEQYF.

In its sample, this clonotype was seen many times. This CDR3 reads CASSLWTGANSYEQYF. The CDR3 coding sequence is TGTGCCAGCAGCTTATGGACAGGGGCGAACTCCTACGAGCAGTACTTC. The chain employs TRBV7-2 and TRBJ2-7; 9 positions agree with TRBD1. V was pared by 2 bases and J by 0 bases, with 5 bases of the junction left unmatched. Germline values: CDR1 SGHTA, CDR2 FQGNSA. CDR3 length: 16 residues.

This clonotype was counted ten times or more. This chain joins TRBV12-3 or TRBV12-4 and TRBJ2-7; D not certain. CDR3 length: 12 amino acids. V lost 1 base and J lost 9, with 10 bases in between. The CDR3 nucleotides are TGTGCCAGCAGTTTAGAAATCAGTGTGCAGTACTTC. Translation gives CASSLEISVQYF.

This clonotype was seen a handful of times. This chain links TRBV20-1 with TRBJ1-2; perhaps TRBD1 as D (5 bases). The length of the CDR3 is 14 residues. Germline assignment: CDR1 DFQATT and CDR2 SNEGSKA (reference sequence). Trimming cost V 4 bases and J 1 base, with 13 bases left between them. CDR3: CSATQANVNYGYTF. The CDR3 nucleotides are TGCAGTGCTACACAGGCTAATGTTAACTATGGCTACACCTTC.

In DNA form, the CDR3 reads TGTGCCAGCAGTTTTTACCTAACGGGGGGCAGGAACTATGGCTACACCTTC. Protein product: CASSFYLTGGRNYGYTF. The chain joins TRBV12-3 or TRBV12-4 to TRBJ1-2, with D perhaps TRBD1 (6 bases). The CDR3 has 17 residues. With 3 bases removed from V and 2 bases from J, the gap between germline ends came to 19 bases.

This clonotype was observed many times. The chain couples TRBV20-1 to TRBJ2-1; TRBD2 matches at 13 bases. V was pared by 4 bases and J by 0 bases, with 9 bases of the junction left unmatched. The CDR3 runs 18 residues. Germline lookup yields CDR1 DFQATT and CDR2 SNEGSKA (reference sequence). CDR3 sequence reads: CSATPKLAGGPSYNEQFF. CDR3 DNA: TGCAGTGCTACCCCGAAACTAGCGGGAGGGCCCTCCTACAATGAGCAGTTCTTC.

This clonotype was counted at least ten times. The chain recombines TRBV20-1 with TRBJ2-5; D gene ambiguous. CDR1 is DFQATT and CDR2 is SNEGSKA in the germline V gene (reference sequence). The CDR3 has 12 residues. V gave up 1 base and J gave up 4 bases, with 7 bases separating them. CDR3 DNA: TGCAGTGCTAGAGTGGCTGGAGAGACCCAGTACTTC. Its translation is CSARVAGETQYF.

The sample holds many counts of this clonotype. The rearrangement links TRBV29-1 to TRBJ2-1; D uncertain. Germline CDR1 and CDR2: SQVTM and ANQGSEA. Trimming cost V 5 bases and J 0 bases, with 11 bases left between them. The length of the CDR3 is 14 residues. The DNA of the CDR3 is TGCAGCGTTAGAAATGGAAGCTCCTACAATGAGCAGTTCTTC. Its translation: CSVRNGSSYNEQFF.

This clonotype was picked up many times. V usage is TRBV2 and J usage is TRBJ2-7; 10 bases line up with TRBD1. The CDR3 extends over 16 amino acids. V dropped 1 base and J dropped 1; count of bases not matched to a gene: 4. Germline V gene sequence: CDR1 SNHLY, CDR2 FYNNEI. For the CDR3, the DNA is TGTGCCAGCAGTGAAGAGGACAGGGGGGTTTCCTACGAGCAGTACTTC. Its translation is CASSEEDRGVSYEQYF.

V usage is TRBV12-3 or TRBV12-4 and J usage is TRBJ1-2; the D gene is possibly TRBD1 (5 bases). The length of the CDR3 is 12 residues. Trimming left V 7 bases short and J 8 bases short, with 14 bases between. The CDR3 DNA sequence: TGTGCCAGCAATGAGGGGTCGCAAGGCTACACCTTC. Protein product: CASNEGSQGYTF.

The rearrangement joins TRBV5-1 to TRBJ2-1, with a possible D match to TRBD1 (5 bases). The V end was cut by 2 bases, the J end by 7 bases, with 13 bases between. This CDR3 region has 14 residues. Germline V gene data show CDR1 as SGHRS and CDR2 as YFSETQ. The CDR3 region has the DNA TGCGCCAGCAGCTTTCTAGGGGATCAAAATGAGCAGTTCTTC. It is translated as CASSFLGDQNEQFF.

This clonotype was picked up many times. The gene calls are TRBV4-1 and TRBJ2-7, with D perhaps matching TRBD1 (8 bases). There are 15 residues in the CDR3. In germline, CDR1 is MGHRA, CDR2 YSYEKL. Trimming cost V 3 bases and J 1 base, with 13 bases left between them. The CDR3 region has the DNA TGCGCCAGCAGCCAGCTACAGGGGGGGTCCTACGAGCAGTACTTC. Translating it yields CASSQLQGGSYEQYF.

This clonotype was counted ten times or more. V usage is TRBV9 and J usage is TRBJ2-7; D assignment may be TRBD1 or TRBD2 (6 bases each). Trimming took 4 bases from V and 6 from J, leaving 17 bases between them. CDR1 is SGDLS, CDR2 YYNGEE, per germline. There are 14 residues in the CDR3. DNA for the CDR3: TGTGCCAGCAGCACCGGGGGCGGGCTTTCCGAGCAGTACTTC. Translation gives CASSTGGGLSEQYF.

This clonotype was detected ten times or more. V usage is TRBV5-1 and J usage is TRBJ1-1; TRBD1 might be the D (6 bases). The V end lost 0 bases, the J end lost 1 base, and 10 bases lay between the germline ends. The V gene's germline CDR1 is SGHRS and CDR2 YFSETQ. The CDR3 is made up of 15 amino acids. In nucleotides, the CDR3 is TGCGCCAGCAGCTTGGGGTACAGGGCGAACACTGAAGCTTTCTTT. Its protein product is CASSLGYRANTEAFF. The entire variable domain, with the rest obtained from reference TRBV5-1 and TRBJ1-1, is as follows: KAGVTQTPRYLIKTRGQQVTLSCSPISGHRSVSWYQQTPGQGLQFLFEYFSETQRNKGNFPGRFSGRQFSNSRSEMNVSTLELGDSALYLCASSLGYRANTEAFFGQGTRLTVV.

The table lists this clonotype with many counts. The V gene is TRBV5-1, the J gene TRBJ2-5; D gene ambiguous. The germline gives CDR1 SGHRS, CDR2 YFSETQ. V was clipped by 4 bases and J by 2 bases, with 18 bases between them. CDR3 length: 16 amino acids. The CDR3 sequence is CASSRTKQVVQETQYF. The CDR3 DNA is TGCGCCAGCAGCCGTACAAAGCAGGTCGTTCAAGAGACCCAGTACTTC.

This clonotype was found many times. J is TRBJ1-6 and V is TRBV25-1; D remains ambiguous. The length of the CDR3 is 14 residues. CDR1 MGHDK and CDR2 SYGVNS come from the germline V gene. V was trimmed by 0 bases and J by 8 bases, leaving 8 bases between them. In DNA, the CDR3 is TGTGCCAGCAGTGAATACCTATGGGATTCACCCCTCCACTTT. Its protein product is CASSEYLWDSPLHF. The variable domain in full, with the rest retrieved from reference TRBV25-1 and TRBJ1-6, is EADIYQTPRYLVIGTGKKITLECSQTMGHDKMYWYQQDPGMELHLIHYSYGVNSTEKGDLSSESTVSRIRTEHFPLTLESARPSHTSQYLCASSEYLWDSPLHFGNGTRLTVT.

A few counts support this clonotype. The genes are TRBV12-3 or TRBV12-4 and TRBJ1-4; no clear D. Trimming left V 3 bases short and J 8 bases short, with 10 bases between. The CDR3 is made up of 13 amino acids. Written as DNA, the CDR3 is TGTGCCAGCAGTTTCGGGCACGACGAAAAACTGTTTTTT. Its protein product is CASSFGHDEKLFF.

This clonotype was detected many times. CDR3 residues: CSALTPGPTEAFF. DNA of the CDR3: TGCAGTGCCCTGACACCGGGGCCCACTGAAGCTTTCTTT. The rearrangement joins TRBV20-1 to TRBJ1-1, with D perhaps TRBD1 (5 bases). Trimming left V 6 bases short and J 4 bases short, with 15 bases between. Germline lookup yields CDR1 DFQATT and CDR2 SNEGSKA (reference sequence). The CDR3 extends over 13 amino acids.

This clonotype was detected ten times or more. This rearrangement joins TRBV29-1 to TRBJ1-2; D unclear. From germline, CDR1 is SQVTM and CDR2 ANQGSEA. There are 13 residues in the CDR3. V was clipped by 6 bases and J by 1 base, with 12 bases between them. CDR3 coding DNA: TGCAGCGTAATTGCCAGGCTTAACTATGGCTACACCTTC. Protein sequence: CSVIARLNYGYTF.

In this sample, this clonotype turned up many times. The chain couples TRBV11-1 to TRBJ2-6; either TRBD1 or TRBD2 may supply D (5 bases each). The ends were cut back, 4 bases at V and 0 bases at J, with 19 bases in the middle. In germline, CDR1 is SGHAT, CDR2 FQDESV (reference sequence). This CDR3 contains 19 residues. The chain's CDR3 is CASSSFALRGDSGANVLTF. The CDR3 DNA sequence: TGTGCCAGCAGCTCCTTCGCCTTGAGAGGGGACTCTGGGGCCAACGTCCTGACTTTC.

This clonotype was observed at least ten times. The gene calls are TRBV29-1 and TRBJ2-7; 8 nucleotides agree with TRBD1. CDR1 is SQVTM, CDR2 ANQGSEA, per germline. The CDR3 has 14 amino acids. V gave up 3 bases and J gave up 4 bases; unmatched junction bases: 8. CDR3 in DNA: TGCAGCGTTGACTCAGGGGGCGCTTGGTACGAGCAGTACTTC. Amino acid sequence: CSVDSGGAWYEQYF.

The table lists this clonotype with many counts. The CDR3 DNA follows: TGCAGTGCTAGAGATACAACTAGCGGGGGGGAAGATACGCAGTATTTT. The encoded protein is CSARDTTSGGEDTQYF. The J gene is TRBJ2-3, the V gene TRBV20-1; 13 bases are shared with TRBD2. The germline gives CDR1 DFQATT, CDR2 SNEGSKA (reference sequence). This CDR3 comprises 16 residues. J gave up 5 bases and V 0 bases, and 5 bases lay outside the gene matches.

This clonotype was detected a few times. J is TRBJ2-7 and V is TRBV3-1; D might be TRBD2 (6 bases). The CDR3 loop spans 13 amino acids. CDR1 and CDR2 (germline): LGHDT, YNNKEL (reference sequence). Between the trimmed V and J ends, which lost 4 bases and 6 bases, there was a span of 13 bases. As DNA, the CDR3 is TGTGCCAGCAGCCCCGGGACTCCTTCCGAGCAGTACTTC. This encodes CASSPGTPSEQYF.